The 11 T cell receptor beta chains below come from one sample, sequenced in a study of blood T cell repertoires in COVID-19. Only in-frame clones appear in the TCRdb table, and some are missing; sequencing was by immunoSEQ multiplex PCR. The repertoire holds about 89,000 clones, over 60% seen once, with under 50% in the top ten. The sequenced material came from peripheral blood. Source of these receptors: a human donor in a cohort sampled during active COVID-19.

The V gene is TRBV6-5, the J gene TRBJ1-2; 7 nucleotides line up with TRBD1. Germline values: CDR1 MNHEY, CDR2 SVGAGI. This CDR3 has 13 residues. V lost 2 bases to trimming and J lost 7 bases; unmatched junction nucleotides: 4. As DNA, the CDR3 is TGTGCCAGCAGTTACGAAGGGGGCGGTGGCTACACCTTC. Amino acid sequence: CASSYEGGGGYTF.

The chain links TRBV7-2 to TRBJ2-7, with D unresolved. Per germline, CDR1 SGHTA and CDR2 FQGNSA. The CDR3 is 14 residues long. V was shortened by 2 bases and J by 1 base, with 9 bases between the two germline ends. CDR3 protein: CASSLLAMSYEQYF. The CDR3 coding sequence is TGTGCCAGCAGCTTATTAGCCATGTCCTACGAGCAGTACTTC.

The DNA of the CDR3 is TGTGCCACCAGCAAGGGACTAGCGGGTGGGAACAATGAGCAGTTCTTC. This encodes CATSKGLAGGNNEQFF. The V and J genes are TRBV15 and TRBJ2-1, with 12 nucleotides matching TRBD2. This CDR3 spans 16 amino acids. The V gene end was trimmed by 4 bases and the J gene end by 5 bases; junction bases not matched to a gene: 6. Germline values: CDR1 LNHNV, CDR2 YYDKDF (reference sequence).

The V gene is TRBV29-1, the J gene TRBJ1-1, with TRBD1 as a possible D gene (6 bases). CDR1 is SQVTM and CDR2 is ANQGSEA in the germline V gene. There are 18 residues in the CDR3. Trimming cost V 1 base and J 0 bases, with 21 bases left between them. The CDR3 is CSVEGTSTGPSMNTEAFF. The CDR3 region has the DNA TGCAGCGTTGAAGGCACTTCCACAGGGCCCTCAATGAACACTGAAGCTTTCTTT.

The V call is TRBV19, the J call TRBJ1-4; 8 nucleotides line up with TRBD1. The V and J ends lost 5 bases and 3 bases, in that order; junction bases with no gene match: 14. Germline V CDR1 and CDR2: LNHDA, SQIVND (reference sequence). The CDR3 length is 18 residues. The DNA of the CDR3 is TGTGCCAGTAGTGCCCATCGGACAGGGTCGGTGGCTAATGAAAAACTGTTTTTT. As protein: CASSAHRTGSVANEKLFF.

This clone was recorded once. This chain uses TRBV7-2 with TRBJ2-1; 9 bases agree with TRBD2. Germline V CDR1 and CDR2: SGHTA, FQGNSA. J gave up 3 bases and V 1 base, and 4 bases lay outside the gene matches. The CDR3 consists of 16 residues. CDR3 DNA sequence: TGTGCCAGCAGCTTAGTCATTAGCGGGAGCTACAATGAGCAGTTCTTC. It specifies CASSLVISGSYNEQFF.

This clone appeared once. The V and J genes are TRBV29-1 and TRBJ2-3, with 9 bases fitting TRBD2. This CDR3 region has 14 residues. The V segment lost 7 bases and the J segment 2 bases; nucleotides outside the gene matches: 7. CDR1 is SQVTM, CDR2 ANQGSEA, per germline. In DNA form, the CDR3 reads TGCAGCGCAAGGACTAGCGAGTACACAGATACGCAGTATTTT. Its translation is CSARTSEYTDTQYF.

The chain's CDR3 is CASSARQGWGNTIYF. The CDR3 bases are TGTGCCAGCAGTGCGCGACAGGGGTGGGGAAACACCATATATTTT. This rearrangement joins TRBV28 to TRBJ1-3, with 8 bases that match TRBD1. The CDR3 has 15 residues. Germline V CDR1 and CDR2: MDHEN, SYDVKM. Germline trimming cut 5 bases from V and 4 bases from J; bases unmatched to any gene: 7.

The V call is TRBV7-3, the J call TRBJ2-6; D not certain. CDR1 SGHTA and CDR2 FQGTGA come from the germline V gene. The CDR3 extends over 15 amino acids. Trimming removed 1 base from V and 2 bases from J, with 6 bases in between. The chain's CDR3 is CASSLSAAGANVLTF. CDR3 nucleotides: TGTGCCAGCAGCTTAAGTGCAGCTGGGGCCAACGTCCTGACTTTC.

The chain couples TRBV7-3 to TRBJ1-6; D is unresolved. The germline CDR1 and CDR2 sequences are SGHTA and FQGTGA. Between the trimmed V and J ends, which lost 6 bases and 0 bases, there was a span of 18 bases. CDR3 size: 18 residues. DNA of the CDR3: TGTGCCAGCAGGAGAGGGTTGACGATAAGCTCCTATAATTCACCCCTCCACTTT. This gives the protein CASRRGLTISSYNSPLHF.

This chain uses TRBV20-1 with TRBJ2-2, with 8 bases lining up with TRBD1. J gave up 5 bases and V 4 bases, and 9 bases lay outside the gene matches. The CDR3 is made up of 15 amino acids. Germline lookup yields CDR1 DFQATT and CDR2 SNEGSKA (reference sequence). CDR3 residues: CSATDRGRRTGELFF. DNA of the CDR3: TGCAGTGCTACTGACAGGGGTCGGCGGACCGGGGAGCTGTTTTTT.